This is a list of T cell receptor beta chains from one sample in a study of blood T cell repertoires in COVID-19. Measured with immunoSEQ multiplex PCR; TCRdb has only the in-frame clones, and not every one. The table lists about 150,000 clones, 85% of them singletons. The sequenced sample was peripheral blood. These receptors were collected from a woman in her sixties or seventies with COVID-19, enrolled during active disease. Both conserved end residues are part of each CDR3. D genes are given only for firm matches. Some rows mark clone size as missing; the rest say once, few, many or name a class of expanded clone.

>TRBV9|TRBJ1-6|NA|15|NA
TGTGCCAGCAGAAGGGGTAACTCCTATAATTCACCCCTCCACTTT
CASRRGNSYNSPLHF
>TRBV10-1|TRBJ2-5|once|13|TRBD1
TGCGCCAGCAGCAAGACAGGGGAGGAGACCCAGTACTTC
CASSKTGEETQYF
>TRBV5-1|TRBJ1-1|NA|14|TRBD1
TGCGCCAGCAGCTCGGACAGGGTGAACACTGAAGCTTTCTTT
CASSSDRVNTEAFF
>TRBV29-1|TRBJ1-4|few|13|NA
TGCAGCGTCCAAGGGACATTTAATGAAAAACTGTTTTTT
CSVQGTFNEKLFF
>TRBV19|TRBJ1-5|NA|15|NA
TGTGCCAGTAGTGTCCCCGGGAACCTCAATCAGCCCCAGCATTTT
CASSVPGNLNQPQHF
>TRBV7-9|TRBJ2-1|NA|13|NA
TGTGCCAGCAGCCCCCAGTTGGGAGATGAGCAGTTCTTC
CASSPQLGDEQFF
>TRBV20-1|TRBJ1-3|NA|11|NA
TGCAGTGCTGTCAGAGGAAACACCATATATTTT
CSAVRGNTIYF
>TRBV19|TRBJ1-2|few|14|NA
TGTGCCAGTAGTATAGGGCTTTCACCGTATGGCTACACCTTC
CASSIGLSPYGYTF
>TRBV7-6|TRBJ2-1|NA|15|TRBD1
TGTGCCAGCAGCTTAAAGGGACAGCCCTTCAATGAGCAGTTCTTC
CASSLKGQPFNEQFF
>TRBV15|TRBJ2-1|few|17|TRBD2
TGTGCCACCAGCCCCCCCTGGGCGGGACTATACCCCGGTGAGCAGTTCTTC
CATSPPWAGLYPGEQFF
>TRBV11-1|TRBJ1-4|NA|14|NA
TGTGCCAGCAGCTCGGACAGATCAAATGAAAAACTGTTTTTT
CASSSDRSNEKLFF
>TRBV5-8|TRBJ2-1|NA|20|TRBD2
TGTGCCAGCAGTCGAGGTATGCTAGCGGGGGGATATGACTCCTACAATGAGCAGTTCTTC
CASSRGMLAGGYDSYNEQFF
>TRBV18|TRBJ1-4|NA|13|NA
TGTGCCAGCTCACGGGGGCGAGGAGAAAAACTGTTTTTT
CASSRGRGEKLFF
>TRBV3-1/TRBV3-2|TRBJ1-1|NA|16|TRBD1
TGTGCCAGCAGCCAAGTCCTGCCCCAGGGGGCTGGCGAAGCTTTCTTT
CASSQVLPQGAGEAFF
>TRBV6-1|TRBJ1-1|NA|13|NA
TGTGCCAGCCAGAGGGAAGAGTTGACTGAAGCTTTCTTT
CASQREELTEAFF
>TRBV5-1|TRBJ2-6|NA|16|NA
TGCGCCAGCAGCTCCCCAGGGTTGTCCGGGGCCAACGTCCTGACTTTC
CASSSPGLSGANVLTF
>TRBV3-1/TRBV3-2|TRBJ2-5|NA|13|TRBD2
TGTGCCAGCAGCCAAACGACGGGGGGGACCCAGTACTTC
CASSQTTGGTQYF
>TRBV3-1/TRBV3-2|TRBJ2-5|few|18|TRBD2
TGTGCCAGCAGCCACTCCGGTGGGCTAGCGGGGGGTTGGGAGACCCAGTACTTC
CASSHSGGLAGGWETQYF
>TRBV19|TRBJ1-6|NA|16|NA
TGTGCCAGTAGTATACTAGAGGAGATCCCAAATTCACCCCTCCACTTT
CASSILEEIPNSPLHF
>TRBV7-2|TRBJ2-2|NA|17|NA
TGTGCCAGCAGCTCCTTTGGGAGCCTTACGAACACCGGGGAGCTGTTTTTT
CASSSFGSLTNTGELFF
>TRBV7-3|TRBJ1-2|NA|15|TRBD1
TGTGCCAGCAGCCCGACAGGGTTTGTAAGGTTTGGCTACACCTTC
CASSPTGFVRFGYTF
>TRBV7-2|TRBJ1-5|NA|15|TRBD1
TGTGCCAGCAGTTTCCAGGACAGGGGGTATCAGCCCCAGCATTTT
CASSFQDRGYQPQHF
>TRBV7-9|TRBJ1-4|NA|13|NA
TGTGCCAGCAGCTTGAGGGAGTGGGAAAAACTGTTTTTT
CASSLREWEKLFF
>TRBV18|TRBJ2-1|NA|16|NA
TGTGCCAGCTCACCAGAAGGAGGACCGACCTACAATGAGCAGTTCTTC
CASSPEGGPTYNEQFF
>TRBV6-5|TRBJ1-4|NA|12|NA
TGTGCCAGCAGTCTCCACGGAGGAGAAATCGTTTTT
CASSLHGGEIVF
>TRBV6-5|TRBJ1-2|NA|13|NA
TGTGCCAGCAGATTTACAGGTTCCTATGGCTACACCTTC
CASRFTGSYGYTF
>TRBV7-9|TRBJ1-3|once|14|NA
TGTGCCAGCAGTTTGGGGGCCCCGGATGGCACCATATATTTT
CASSLGAPDGTIYF
>TRBV15|TRBJ2-7|NA|16|TRBD2
TGTGCCACCAGCAGAGAATTGGCGGGAGGTACTCGGGAGCAGTACTTC
CATSRELAGGTREQYF
>TRBV19|TRBJ1-3|once|16|NA
TGTGCCAGTAGTATAGGCCGCGCGGGGGTCGGAAACACCATATATTTT
CASSIGRAGVGNTIYF
>TRBV19|TRBJ1-2|NA|17|TRBD1
TGTGCCAGTACTCCCAGGGGCAGGGGGGAGGCTAACTATGGCTACACCTTC
CASTPRGRGEANYGYTF
>TRBV5-6|TRBJ2-7|NA|15|TRBD1
TGTGCCAGCAGCTTGGCCCACAGGGGGCGGTGGGAGCAGTACTTC
CASSLAHRGRWEQYF
>TRBV10-2|TRBJ1-5|NA|15|NA
TGCGCCAGCAGTGTCGCGGGGCTTAGCAATCAGCCCCAGCATTTT
CASSVAGLSNQPQHF
>TRBV11-3|TRBJ2-3|NA|14|NA
TGTGCCAGCAGCTTTAGAGGTCCCACAGATACGCAGTATTTT
CASSFRGPTDTQYF
>TRBV19|TRBJ2-5|NA|15|TRBD1
TGTGCCAGTAGTATTGGACAGGGAATACCAGAGACCCAGTACTTC
CASSIGQGIPETQYF
>TRBV5-1|TRBJ1-2|once|16|TRBD1
TGCGCCAGCAGCTACTACCCCGGACAGGGGGCGGTTGGCTACACCTTC
CASSYYPGQGAVGYTF
>TRBV6-5|TRBJ1-2|NA|16|NA
TGTGCCAGCAGTTACCCTCGACAGAGAGCTAACTATGGCTACACCTTC
CASSYPRQRANYGYTF
>TRBV18|TRBJ2-3|NA|14|NA
TGTGCCAGCTCGCAAGGGACAAGCACAGATACGCAGTATTTT
CASSQGTSTDTQYF
>TRBV6-6|TRBJ1-2|many|13|TRBD1
TGTGCCAGCAGTTACGGGACAGGGATTGGCTACACCTTC
CASSYGTGIGYTF
>TRBV5-1|TRBJ1-3|NA|18|NA
TGCGCCAGCAGCTTGGCTATTGGCAGGGGAAGGTCTGGAAACACCATATATTTT
CASSLAIGRGRSGNTIYF
>TRBV5-1|TRBJ2-1|NA|17|TRBD2
TGCGCCAGCAGCCTACTACCGGGACTAGCGGCGTACAATGAGCAGTTCTTC
CASSLLPGLAAYNEQFF
>TRBV12-5|TRBJ1-6|NA|11|NA
TGTGCTAGTGGAATAAATTCACCCCTCCACTTT
CASGINSPLHF
>TRBV6-5|TRBJ1-1|NA|15|NA
TGTGCCAGCAGGAGGGGGGGAAATGGGAACACTGAAGCTTTCTTT
CASRRGGNGNTEAFF
>TRBV6-5|TRBJ2-1|NA|14|TRBD2
TGTGCCAGCCGGACCCCGGGAGGGAGGTATGAGCAGTTCTTC
CASRTPGGRYEQFF
>TRBV27|TRBJ2-2|NA|14|NA
TGTGCCAGCGGACTCGGAAGATCCACCGGGGAGCTGTTTTTT
CASGLGRSTGELFF
>TRBV27|TRBJ1-6|NA|14|NA
TGTGCCCTGAACGGACAAGCCTATAATTCACCCCTCCACTTT
CALNGQAYNSPLHF
>TRBV10-3|TRBJ1-3|NA|16|NA
TGTGCCATCAGTGTACAGAGTACATTCTCTGGAAACACCATATATTTT
CAISVQSTFSGNTIYF
>TRBV15|TRBJ1-1|NA|14|NA
TGTGCCACCAGCAGAGGTGGCGGGTCCACTGAAGCTTTCTTT
CATSRGGGSTEAFF
>TRBV10-3|TRBJ1-5|NA|13|NA
TGTGCCATCAGCCGGACGGACGAGGGGCCCCAGCATTTT
CAISRTDEGPQHF
>TRBV10-1|TRBJ2-7|NA|14|TRBD1
TGCGCCAGCAGTGACGGGACAGGGTTGTACGAGCAGTACTTC
CASSDGTGLYEQYF
>TRBV19|TRBJ1-2|NA|15|TRBD1
TGTGCCAGTAGTATAGATTGGCAGGGGGGAGATGGCTACACCTTC
CASSIDWQGGDGYTF
>TRBV7-9|TRBJ1-1|NA|17|TRBD1
TGTGCCAGCAGCTTACGACAGGGGGCGTCGGTGAACACTGAAGCTTTCTTT
CASSLRQGASVNTEAFF
>TRBV11-2|TRBJ1-2|NA|15|NA
TGTGCCAGCAGCTTAATGGAGGGCCTGGGCTATGGCTACACCTTC
CASSLMEGLGYGYTF
>TRBV6-6|TRBJ2-7|NA|14|NA
TGTGCCAGCAGTCCAGCCGACAGCTTCTACGAGCAGTACTTC
CASSPADSFYEQYF
>TRBV24-1|TRBJ1-2|NA|10|NA
TGTGCCACCTATGACGGGGGCTACACCTTC
CATYDGGYTF
>TRBV10-3|TRBJ2-6|NA|14|NA
TGTGCCATCCTGTCCCGGGCTGGGGCCAACGTCCTGACTTTC
CAILSRAGANVLTF